This T cell receptor (beta chain) originates from a study of shared clonotypes between healthy human individuals. Terminally differentiated effector memory CD45RA+ cells were excluded by CCR7 positive selection of CD45RO-negative cells. This CDR3 comprises 13 residues. Losses at the gene ends were 4 bases for V and 5 bases for J; bases not matched to a gene: 4. Germline V lookup: CDR1 MNHEY, CDR2 SVGAGI. Deep level was the assay's run setting. The repertoire was sequenced with immunoSEQ multiplex PCR; TCRdb's copy has only in-frame clones and lacks some. The sample carries 1.5 million to 2.5 million clones, about 94% recorded once.

The source is a man between 18 and 29 years old in good health. The sample taken for sequencing was naive CD8+ T cells sorted from blood. The chain combines TRBV6-5 with TRBJ2-5, with 7 bases that match TRBD2. CDR3 region: CASSFGGGETQYF. CDR3 DNA sequence: TGTGCCAGCAGTTTTGGGGGAGGGGAGACCCAGTACTTC.